The clone carrying this T cell receptor beta chain was found once. As yet, its antigen is unknown. Its ends do not fully match the called genes, so a read error is possible. The data were obtained in a study of cytomegalovirus exposure and HLA in healthy donors. Amplification used 60 Vbeta primers and 13 Jbeta primers. Profiled with immunoSEQ multiplex PCR; TCRdb holds only in-frame clones, not every one. Among under 150,000 clones listed, less than 80% were seen once. General study findings and limits: It is likely that the observed cluster of highly shared sequence variants was a sequencing artifact. Most CMV-associated TCR beta chains were later found to appear HLA-restricted.

Germline values: CDR1 SSHAT, CDR2 FNYEAQ (reference sequence). This CDR3 is built from 14 residues. The donors (healthy individuals) were bone marrow donors. Sequencing was carried out using PBMCs. This sequence joins TRBV7-7 and TRBJ2-1, with 11 bases aligning to TRBD1. This sequence was found in a woman between 40 and 50 years old in good health and CMV-seropositive. The CDR3 region has the DNA TGTGCTAGCAGCCGGACAGGGGGCAGGAATGAGCAGTTCTTC. It codes for CASSRTGGRNEQFF.